A single T cell receptor (beta chain) is shown here with its context. This entry is derived from a study of CD8 T cells in Susac syndrome. RNA amounts of about 0.5 to 1 ug underwent reverse transcription with random hexamers. TCRdb reprocessed the immunoSEQ multiplex PCR reads with MiXCR, giving one entry per CDR3 protein. Of over 100,000 distinct CDR3 sequences detected, 96% appear once; the ten largest clones hold roughly 0.14%. CDR1 and CDR2 from the germline V gene are SQVTM and ANQGSEA. V lost 7 bases and J lost 3; bases outside the gene matches: 4. This CDR3 region has 12 residues. This receptor was identified in a human donor with Susac syndrome. The V and J genes are TRBV29-1 and TRBJ2-3; 7 bases are a match to TRBD1. Sequenced material: CD4+ T cells from PBMCs. CDR3 loop: CSADRVTDTQYF. The CDR3 DNA is TGCAGCGCCGACAGGGTTACAGATACGCAGTATTTT.